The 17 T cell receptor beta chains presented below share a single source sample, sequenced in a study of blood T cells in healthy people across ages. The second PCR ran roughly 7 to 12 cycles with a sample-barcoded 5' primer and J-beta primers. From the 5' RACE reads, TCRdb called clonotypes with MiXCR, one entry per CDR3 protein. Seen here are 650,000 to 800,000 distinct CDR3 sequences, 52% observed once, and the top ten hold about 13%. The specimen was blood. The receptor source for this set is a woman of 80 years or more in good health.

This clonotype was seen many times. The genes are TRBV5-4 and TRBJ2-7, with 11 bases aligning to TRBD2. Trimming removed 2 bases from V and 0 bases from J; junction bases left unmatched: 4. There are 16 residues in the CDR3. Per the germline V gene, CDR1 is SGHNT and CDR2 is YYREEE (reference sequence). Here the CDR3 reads CASSFSTSGSSYEQYF. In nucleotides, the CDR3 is TGTGCCAGCAGCTTTAGTACTAGCGGGAGCTCCTACGAGCAGTACTTC. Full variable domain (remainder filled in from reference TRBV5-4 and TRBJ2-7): ETGVTQSPTHLIKTRGQQVTLRCSSQSGHNTVSWYQQALGQGPQFIFQYYREEENGRGNFPPRFSGLQFPNYSSELNVNALELDDSALYLCASSFSTSGSSYEQYFGPGTRLTVT.

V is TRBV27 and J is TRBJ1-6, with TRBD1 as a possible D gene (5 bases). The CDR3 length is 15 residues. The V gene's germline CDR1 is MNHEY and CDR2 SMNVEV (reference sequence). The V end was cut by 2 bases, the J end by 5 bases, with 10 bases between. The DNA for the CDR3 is TGTGCCAGCAGTTTAGTATACAGGAATAATTCACCCCTCCACTTT. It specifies CASSLVYRNNSPLHF.

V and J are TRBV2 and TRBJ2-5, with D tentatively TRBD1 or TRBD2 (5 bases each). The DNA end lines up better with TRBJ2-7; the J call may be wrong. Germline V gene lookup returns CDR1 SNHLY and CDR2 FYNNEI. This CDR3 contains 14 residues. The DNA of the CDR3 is TGTGCCAGCGAGGGCAGGACAAGCTCCTACGAGCAGTACTTC. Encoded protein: CASEGRTSSYEQYF.

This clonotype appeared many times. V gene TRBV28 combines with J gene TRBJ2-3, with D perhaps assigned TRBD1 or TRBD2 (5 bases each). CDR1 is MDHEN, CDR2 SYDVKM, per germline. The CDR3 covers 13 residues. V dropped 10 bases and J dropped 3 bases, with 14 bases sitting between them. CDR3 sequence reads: CATWGFGTDTQYF. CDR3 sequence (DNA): TGTGCCACATGGGGGTTCGGAACAGATACGCAGTATTTT. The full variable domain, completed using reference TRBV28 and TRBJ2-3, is DVKVTQSSRYLVKRTGEKVFLECVQDMDHENMFWYRQDPGLGLRLIYFSYDVKMKEKGDIPEGYSVSREKKERFSLILESASTNQTSMYLCATWGFGTDTQYFGPGTRLTVL.

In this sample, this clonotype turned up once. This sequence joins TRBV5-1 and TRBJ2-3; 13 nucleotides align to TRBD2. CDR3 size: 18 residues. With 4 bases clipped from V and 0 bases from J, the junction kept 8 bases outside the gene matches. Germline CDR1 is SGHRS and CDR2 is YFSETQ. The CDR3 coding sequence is TGCGCCAGCAGCCTCAGACTAGCGGGGGGTCTCAGCACAGATACGCAGTATTTT. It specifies CASSLRLAGGLSTDTQYF.

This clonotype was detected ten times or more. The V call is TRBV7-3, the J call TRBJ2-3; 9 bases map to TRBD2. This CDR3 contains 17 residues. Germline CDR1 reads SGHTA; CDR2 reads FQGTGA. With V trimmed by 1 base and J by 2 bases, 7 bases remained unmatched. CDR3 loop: CASSLRGLATFTDTQYF. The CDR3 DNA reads TGTGCCAGCAGCTTAAGAGGACTAGCGACCTTCACAGATACGCAGTATTTT.

CDR3 DNA: TGTGCCAGCAGCCAAGACCAGACCCGCTACACCTTC. This gives the protein CASSQDQTRYTF. The chain uses TRBV14 and TRBJ1-2; D remains unclear. The CDR3 is 12 amino acids. CDR1 is SGHDN, CDR2 FVKESK, per germline. Trimming took 0 bases from V and 9 from J, leaving 8 bases between them.

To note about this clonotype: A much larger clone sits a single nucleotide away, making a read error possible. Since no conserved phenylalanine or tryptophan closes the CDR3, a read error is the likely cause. The CDR3 loop is CASSSFYEQYY. As DNA, the CDR3 is TGCGCCAGCAGCTCGTTCTACGAGCAGTACTAC. The rearrangement links TRBV5-1 to TRBJ2-7, with D uncertain. The germline V and J ends were trimmed by 3 bases and 3 bases, with 4 bases remaining between them. In germline, CDR1 is SGHRS, CDR2 YFSETQ. The CDR3 is 11 residues long.

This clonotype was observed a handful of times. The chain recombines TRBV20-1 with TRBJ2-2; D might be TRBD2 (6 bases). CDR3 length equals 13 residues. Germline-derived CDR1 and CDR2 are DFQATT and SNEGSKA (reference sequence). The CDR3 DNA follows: TGCTGTAGAGTAGCGGCGGGCACCGGGGAGCTGTTTTTT. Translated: CCRVAAGTGELFF.

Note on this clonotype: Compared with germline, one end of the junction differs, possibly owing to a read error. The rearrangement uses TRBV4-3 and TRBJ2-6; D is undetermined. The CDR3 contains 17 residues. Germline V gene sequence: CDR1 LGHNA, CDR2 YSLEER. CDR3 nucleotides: TGCGCCAGCAGTCAAGATTTTCTAATCTCTGGGGCCAACGTCCTGACTTTC. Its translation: CASSQDFLISGANVLTF.

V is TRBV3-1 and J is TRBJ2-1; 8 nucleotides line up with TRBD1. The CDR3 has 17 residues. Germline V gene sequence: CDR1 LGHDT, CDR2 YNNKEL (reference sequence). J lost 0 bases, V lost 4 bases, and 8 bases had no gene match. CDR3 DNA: TGTGCCAGCAGCCCACCCACAGGGGGAGGCTCCTACAATGAGCAGTTCTTC. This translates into CASSPPTGGGSYNEQFF.

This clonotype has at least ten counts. DNA for the CDR3: TGTGCCAGCAGCTTGACTAGCGGATCCTACGAGCAGTACTTC. This encodes CASSLTSGSYEQYF. The chain couples TRBV5-5 to TRBJ2-7; 8 nucleotides agree with TRBD2. The V gene end was trimmed by 1 base and the J gene end by 1 base; junction bases not matched to a gene: 1. The CDR3 consists of 14 residues. The germline CDR1 and CDR2 sequences are SGHKS and YYEKEE (reference sequence).

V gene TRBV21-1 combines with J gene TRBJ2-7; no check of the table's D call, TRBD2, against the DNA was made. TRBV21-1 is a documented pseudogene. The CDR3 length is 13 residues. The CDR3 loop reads CATSGLLIYEQYF. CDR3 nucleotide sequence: TGTGCCACCTCGGGACTGTTGATATACGAGCAGTACTTC.

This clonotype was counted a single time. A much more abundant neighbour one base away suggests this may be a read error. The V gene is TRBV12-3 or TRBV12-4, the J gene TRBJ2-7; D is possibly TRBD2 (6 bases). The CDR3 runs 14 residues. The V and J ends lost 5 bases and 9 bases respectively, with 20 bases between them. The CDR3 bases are TGTGCCAGCAGTACCCAAGCGGGTCTCGACGGGCAGTACTTC. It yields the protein CASSTQAGLDGQYF.

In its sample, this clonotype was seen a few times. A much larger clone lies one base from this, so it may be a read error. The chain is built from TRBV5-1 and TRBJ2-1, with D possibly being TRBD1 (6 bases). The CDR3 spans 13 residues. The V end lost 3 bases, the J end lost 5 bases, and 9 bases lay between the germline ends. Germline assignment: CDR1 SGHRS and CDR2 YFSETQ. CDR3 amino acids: CASSCDRNNEQFF. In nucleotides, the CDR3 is TGCGCCAGCAGCTGCGACAGGAACAATGAGCAGTTCTTC.

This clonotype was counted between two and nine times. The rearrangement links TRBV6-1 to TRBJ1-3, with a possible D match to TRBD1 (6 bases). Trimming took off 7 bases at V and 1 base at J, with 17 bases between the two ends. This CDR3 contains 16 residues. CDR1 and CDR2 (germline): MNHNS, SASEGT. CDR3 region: CASNIGGRGSGNTIYF. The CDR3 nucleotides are TGTGCCAGCAACATAGGGGGTCGAGGTTCTGGAAACACCATATATTTT.

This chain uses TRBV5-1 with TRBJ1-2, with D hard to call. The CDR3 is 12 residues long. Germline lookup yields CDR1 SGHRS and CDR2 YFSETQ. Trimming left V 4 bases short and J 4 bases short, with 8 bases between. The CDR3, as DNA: TGCGCCAGCAGCACTGACCTCTATGGCTACACCTTC. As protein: CASSTDLYGYTF.